This section outlines one T cell receptor (beta chain) sequence together with its context. Its cognate antigen is unknown. The CDR3 has 16 amino acids. The germline V gene has CDR1 SGHRS and CDR2 YFSETQ. TCRdb re-called the 5' RACE reads and gives one entry per CDR3 protein, without DNA. The sample table sets out roughly 380,000 distinct CDR3 sequences. This record belongs to a study of T cells expressing NK-cell markers. Study at large: Among eight sequenced donors, seven carried HCMV seropositivity while one was seronegative. Overall study findings and caveats: Among CD8+ T cells from six donors, dominant NKG2C+ clonotypes accounted for roughly 1.0-7.0%. These clonotypes additionally ranked first within the CD3+CD56-NKG2C+ fraction of several donors.

The material sequenced was blood T cells: a sorted CD56 or NKG2C T cell subset, CD4+ or CD8+ T cells, or bulk PBMC T cells (not recorded which). The chain uses TRBV5-1 and TRBJ2-2; the TCRdb D gene call, TRBD2, has no DNA to confirm it. The sequence derives from a man between 18 and 69 years old in good health. The CDR3 spells CASRRLAGVTTGELFF.